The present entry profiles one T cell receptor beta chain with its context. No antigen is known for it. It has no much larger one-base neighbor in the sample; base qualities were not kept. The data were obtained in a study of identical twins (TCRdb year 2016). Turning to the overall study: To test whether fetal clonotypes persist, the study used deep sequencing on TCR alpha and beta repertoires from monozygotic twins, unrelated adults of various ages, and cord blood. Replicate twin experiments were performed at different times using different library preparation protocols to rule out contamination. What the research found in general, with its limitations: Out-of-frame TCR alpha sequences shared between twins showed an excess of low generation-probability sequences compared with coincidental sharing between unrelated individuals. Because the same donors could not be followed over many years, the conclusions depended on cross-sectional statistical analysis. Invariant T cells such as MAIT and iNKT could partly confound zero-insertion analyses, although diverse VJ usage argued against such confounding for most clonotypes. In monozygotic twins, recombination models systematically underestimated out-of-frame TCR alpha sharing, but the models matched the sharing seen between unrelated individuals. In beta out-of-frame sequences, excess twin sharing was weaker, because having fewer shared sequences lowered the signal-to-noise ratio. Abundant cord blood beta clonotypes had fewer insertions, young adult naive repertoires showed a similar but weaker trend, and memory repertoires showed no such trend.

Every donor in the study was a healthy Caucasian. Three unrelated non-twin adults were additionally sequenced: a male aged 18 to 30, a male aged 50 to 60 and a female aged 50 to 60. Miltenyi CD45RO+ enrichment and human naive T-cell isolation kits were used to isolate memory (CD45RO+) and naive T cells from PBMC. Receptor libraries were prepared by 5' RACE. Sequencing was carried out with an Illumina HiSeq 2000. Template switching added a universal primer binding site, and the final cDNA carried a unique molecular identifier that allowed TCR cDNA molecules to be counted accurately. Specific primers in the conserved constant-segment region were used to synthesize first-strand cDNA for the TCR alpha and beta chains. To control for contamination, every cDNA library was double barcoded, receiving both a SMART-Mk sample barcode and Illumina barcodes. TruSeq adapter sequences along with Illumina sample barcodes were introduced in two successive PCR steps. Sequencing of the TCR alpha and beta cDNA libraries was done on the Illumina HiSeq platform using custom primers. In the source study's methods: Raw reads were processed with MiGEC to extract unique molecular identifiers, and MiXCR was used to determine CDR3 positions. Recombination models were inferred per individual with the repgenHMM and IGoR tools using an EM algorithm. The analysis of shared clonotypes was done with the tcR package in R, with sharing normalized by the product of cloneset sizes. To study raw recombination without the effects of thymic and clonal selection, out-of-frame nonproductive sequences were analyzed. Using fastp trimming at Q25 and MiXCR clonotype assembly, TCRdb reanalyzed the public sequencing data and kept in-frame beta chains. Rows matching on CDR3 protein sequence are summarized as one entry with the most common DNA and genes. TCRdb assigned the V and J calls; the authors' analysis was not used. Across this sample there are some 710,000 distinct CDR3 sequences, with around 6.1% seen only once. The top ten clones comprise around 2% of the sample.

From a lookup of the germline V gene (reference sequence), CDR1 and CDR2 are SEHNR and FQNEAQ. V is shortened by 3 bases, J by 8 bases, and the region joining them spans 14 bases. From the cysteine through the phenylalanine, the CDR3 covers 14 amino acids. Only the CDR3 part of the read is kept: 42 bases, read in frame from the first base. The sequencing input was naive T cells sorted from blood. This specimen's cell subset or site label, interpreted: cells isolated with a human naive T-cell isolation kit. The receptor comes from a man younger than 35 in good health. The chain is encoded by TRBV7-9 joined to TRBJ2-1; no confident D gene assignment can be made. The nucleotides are TGTGCCAGCAGCTTCCTCCGGCCGGCCGATGAGCAGTTCTTC. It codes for CASSFLRPADEQFF.